This T cell receptor beta chain was sequenced during a study of cytomegalovirus exposure and HLA in healthy donors. Worth noting for this clone: Antigen specificity is unknown.

The PCR used 60 Vbeta and 13 Jbeta primers. TCRdb's table, derived via immunoSEQ multiplex PCR, lists solely in-frame clones and lacks some. Altogether about 140,000 clones are present, 80% to 90% being singletons, with the ten largest covering more than 4.5%. CDR1 is MNHEY and CDR2 is SMNVEV in the germline V gene (reference sequence). This CDR3 contains 13 residues. Germline trimming cut 4 bases from V and 6 bases from J; bases unmatched to any gene: 2. Unrecorded immune exposure was likely among donors, who were nominally healthy when sampled. Regarding the study as a whole: A later analysis showed TCR association rates differing by HLA locus, peaking at DRB1 and lowest at HLA-C. The productive fraction for most TCR beta V segments was about 87% or about 30% in an earlier analysis.

This TCR derives from a woman aged 25-40 years in good health and CMV-seronegative. The sample comprised PBMCs. The genes are TRBV27 and TRBJ2-1; 8 bases agree with TRBD1. CDR3 amino acids: CASSYTGGNEQFF. CDR3 coding DNA: TGTGCCAGCAGTTACACAGGGGGCAATGAGCAGTTCTTC.